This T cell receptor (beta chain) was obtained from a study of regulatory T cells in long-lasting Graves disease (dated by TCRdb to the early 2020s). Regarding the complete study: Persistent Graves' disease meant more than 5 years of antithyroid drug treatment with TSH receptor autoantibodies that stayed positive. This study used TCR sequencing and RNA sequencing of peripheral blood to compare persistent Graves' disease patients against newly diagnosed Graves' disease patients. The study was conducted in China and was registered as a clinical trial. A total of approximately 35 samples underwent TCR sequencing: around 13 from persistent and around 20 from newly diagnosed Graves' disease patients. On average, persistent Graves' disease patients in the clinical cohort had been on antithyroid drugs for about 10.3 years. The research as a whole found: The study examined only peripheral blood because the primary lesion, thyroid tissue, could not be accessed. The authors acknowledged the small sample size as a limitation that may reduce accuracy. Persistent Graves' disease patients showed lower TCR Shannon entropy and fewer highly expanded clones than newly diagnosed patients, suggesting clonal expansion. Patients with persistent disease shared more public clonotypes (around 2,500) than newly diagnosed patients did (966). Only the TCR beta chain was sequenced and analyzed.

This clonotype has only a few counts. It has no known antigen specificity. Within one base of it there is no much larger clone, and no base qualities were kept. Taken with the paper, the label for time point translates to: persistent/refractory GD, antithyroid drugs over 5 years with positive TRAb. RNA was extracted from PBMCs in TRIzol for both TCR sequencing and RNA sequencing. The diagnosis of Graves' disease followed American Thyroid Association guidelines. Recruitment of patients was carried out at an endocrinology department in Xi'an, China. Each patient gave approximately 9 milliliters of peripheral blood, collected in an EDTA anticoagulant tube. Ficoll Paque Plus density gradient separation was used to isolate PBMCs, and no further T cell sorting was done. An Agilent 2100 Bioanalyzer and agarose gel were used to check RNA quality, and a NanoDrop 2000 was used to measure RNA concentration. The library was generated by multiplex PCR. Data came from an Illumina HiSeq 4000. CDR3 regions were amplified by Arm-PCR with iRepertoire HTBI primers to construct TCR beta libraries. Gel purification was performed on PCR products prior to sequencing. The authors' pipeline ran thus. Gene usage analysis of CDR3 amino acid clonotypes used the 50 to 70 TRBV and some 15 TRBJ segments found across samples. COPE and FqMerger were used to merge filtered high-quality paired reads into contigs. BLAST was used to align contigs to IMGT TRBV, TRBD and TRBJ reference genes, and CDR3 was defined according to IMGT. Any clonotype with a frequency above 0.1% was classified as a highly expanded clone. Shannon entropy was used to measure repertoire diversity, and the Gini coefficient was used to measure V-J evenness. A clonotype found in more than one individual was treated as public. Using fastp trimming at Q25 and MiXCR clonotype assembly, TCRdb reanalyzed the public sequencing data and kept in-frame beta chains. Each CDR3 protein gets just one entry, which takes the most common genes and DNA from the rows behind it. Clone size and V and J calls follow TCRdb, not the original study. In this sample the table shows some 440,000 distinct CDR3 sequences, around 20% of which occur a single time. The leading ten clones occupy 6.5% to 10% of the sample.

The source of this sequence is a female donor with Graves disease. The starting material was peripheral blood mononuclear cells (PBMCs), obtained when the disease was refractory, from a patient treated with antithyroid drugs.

The CDR3 protein is CASSIALAGANSYEQYF. In nucleotides, the sequence is TGTGCCAGTAGTATAGCACTAGCGGGAGCTAACTCCTACGAGCAGTACTTC. Recombination connected TRBV19 to TRBJ2-7; 11 bases in the junction line up with TRBD2. V has 1 base trimmed and J has 0 bases trimmed; junction bases matching no gene number 5. Reading from cysteine to phenylalanine, the CDR3 counts 17 amino acids. The CDR3 DNA has 51 bases and is translated from base 1. CDR1 LNHDA and CDR2 SQIVND were looked up in the germline V gene (reference sequence). Reference TRBV19 and TRBJ2-7 proteins supply the regions before and after the CDR3; the full variable domain is: DGGITQSPKYLFRKEGQNVTLSCEQNLNHDAMYWYRQDPGQGLRLIYYSQIVNDFQKGDIAEGYSVSREKKESFPLTVTSAQKNPTAFYLCASSIALAGANSYEQYFGPGTRLTVT.